The clone carrying this T cell receptor (beta chain) was detected a few times. The data were obtained in a study of blood T cell repertoires in COVID-19. On the study more broadly: PBMCs, B-cell-depleted T cells, or T cells were the source of the cDNA or gDNA that made up the material.

As processed by the authors: Nucleated cell number was recorded as an estimate derived from reference gene primer amplification. Clones were sequenced by immunoSEQ multiplex PCR, and TCRdb holds only the in-frame ones, with some missing. The V and J calls and clone size were taken over from that table, and D and trimming were inferred from the DNA. The sample carries 140,000 to 150,000 clones, 81% recorded once. Germline assignment: CDR1 MGHRA and CDR2 YSYEKL. V shed 4 bases and J shed 0 bases, with 13 bases lying between them. There are 15 residues in the CDR3. Sequencing used peripheral blood. The chain is built from TRBV4-1 and TRBJ2-7, with D maybe TRBD2 (6 bases). The sequence was obtained from a human donor in a cohort sampled during active COVID-19. CDR3 coding DNA: TGCGCCAGCAGCCCCCGCGGGGCAAGCTCCTACGAGCAGTACTTC. Translating gives CASSPRGASSYEQYF.